The present entry profiles one T cell receptor beta chain with its context. The data are from a study of blood T cell repertoires in COVID-19. At the level of the study: PBMCs, B-cell-depleted T cells, or T cells provided the cDNA or gDNA that made up the material.

Some clones are missing from TCRdb's copy, which holds only in-frame ones; the method was immunoSEQ multiplex PCR. In the table there are more than 150,000 clones, around 85% of which are singletons. Trimming cost V 1 base and J 8 bases, with 8 bases left between them. The CDR3 covers 12 residues. Germline V gene lookup returns CDR1 MGHDK and CDR2 SYGVNS. The chain employs TRBV25-1 and TRBJ1-2; a weak D match, TRBD1 (5 bases). The sequence was obtained from a man between 65 and 80 years old with active or convalescent COVID-19. The sample consisted of peripheral blood. CDR3: CASSEFDRGYTF. CDR3 in DNA: TGTGCCAGCAGTGAATTCGACAGAGGCTACACCTTC.